This T cell receptor (beta chain) was recovered during a study of blood T cell repertoires in COVID-19. Study-level information: From T cells, B-cell-depleted T cells, or PBMCs came the material, which was cDNA or gDNA.

Deletions cut 4 bases from V and 7 bases from J, with 17 bases between. CDR3 length: 16 amino acids. Looked up from germline, CDR1 is SGHAT and CDR2 is FQDESV (reference sequence). Residents of 24 US areas, aged about 18 to 100 years, made up the participants. Allocation to cohorts depended on clinical history reported by the participants. Assay: immunoSEQ multiplex PCR; the TCRdb copy retains only in-frame clones and omits some. The sample records about 320,000 clones, 85% being singletons. The sequence came from a woman aged 25 to 45 who had been exposed to COVID-19. Sequences were obtained from PBMCs or T cells enriched from blood (not recorded which). The chain carries TRBV11-1 and TRBJ1-6; tentatively, D is TRBD1 (6 bases). CDR3 DNA sequence: TGTGCCAGCAGCTCCACTTCCAGGGGCCCCAATTCACCCCTCCACTTT. Its translation: CASSSTSRGPNSPLHF.